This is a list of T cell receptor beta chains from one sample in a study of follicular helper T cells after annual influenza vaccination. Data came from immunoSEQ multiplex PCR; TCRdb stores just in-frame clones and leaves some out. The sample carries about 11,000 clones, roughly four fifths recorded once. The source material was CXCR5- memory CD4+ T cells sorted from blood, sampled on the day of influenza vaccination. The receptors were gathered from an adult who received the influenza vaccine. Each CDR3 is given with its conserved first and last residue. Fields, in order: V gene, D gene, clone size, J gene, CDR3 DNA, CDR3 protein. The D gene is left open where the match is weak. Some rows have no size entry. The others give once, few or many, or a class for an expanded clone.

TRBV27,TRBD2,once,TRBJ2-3,TGTGCCAGCAGGACTAGCGGTAACACAGATACGCAGTATTTT,CASRTSGNTDTQYF
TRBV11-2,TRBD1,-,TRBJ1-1,TGTGCCAGCAGTCTCCCTCAGGGGGCTGGGGGCACTGAAGCTTTCTTT,CASSLPQGAGGTEAFF
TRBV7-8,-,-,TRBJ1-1,TGTGCCAGCAGCTTAGGGGGGGGAGCTTTGAACACTGAAGCTTTCTTT,CASSLGGGALNTEAFF
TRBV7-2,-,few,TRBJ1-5,TGTGCCAGCAGTTGGACACGGAGCAATCAGCCCCAGCATTTT,CASSWTRSNQPQHF
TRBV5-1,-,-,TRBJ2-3,TGCGCCAGCAGCTTGGGGCCTCAGGGGCCAGATACGCAGTATTTT,CASSLGPQGPDTQYF
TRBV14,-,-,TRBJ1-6,TGTGCCAGCAGCCAAGTTTTCGGACGGAATTCACCCCTCCACTTT,CASSQVFGRNSPLHF
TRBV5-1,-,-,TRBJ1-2,TGCGCCAGCAGCTTGGAGACAGTCAACTATGGCTACACCTTC,CASSLETVNYGYTF
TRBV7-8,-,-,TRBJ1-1,TGTGCCAGCAGTTTAGGTAGGGGACGGAACACTGAAGCTTTCTTT,CASSLGRGRNTEAFF
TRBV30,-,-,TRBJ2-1,TGTGCCTGGAGTCTCCGGCGGGACAATGAGCAGTTCTTC,CAWSLRRDNEQFF
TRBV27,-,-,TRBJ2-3,TGTGCCAGCAGTACTCCCCTTGGGGCCGATACGCAGTATTTT,CASSTPLGADTQYF
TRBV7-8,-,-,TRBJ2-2,TGTGCCAGCAGCGTCAGGGGCGGGCTTGGCGGGGAGCTGTTTTTT,CASSVRGGLGGELFF
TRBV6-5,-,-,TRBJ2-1,TGTGCCAGCAGTGCTGAGTACAATGAGCAGTTCTTC,CASSAEYNEQFF
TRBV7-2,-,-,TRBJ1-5,TGTGCCAGCAGCTTTCAAGGTGGGAACAATCAGCCCCAGCATTTT,CASSFQGGNNQPQHF
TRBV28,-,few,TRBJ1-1,TGTGCCAGCAGTTTGCCGGGGGGGGTCACTGAAGCTTTCTTT,CASSLPGGVTEAFF
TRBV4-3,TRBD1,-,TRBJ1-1,TGCGCCAGCAGCCAAGAACCGGACAGGGCTTTGAACACTGAAGCTTTCTTT,CASSQEPDRALNTEAFF
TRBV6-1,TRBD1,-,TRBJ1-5,TGTGCCAGCAGAGATACAGGGGGCGAGCCCCAGCATTTT,CASRDTGGEPQHF
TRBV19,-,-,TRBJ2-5,TGTGCCAGTAGTACCGCAGCAAACAGGGTCCAAGAGACCCAGTACTTC,CASSTAANRVQETQYF
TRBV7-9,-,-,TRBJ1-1,TGTGCCAGCAGCCCTCGCCCTAACGCACCGAACACTGAAGCTTTCTTT,CASSPRPNAPNTEAFF
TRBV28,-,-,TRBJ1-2,TGTGCCAGCAGCAAGAGCGCCTATGGCTACACCTTC,CASSKSAYGYTF
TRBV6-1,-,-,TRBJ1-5,TGTGCCAGCACGGGAGGCAGCGCGGATCAGCCCCAGCATTTT,CASTGGSADQPQHF
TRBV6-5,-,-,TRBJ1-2,TGTGCCAGCAGTGCGGACGGATATGGCTACACCTTC,CASSADGYGYTF
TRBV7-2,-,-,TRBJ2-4,TGTGCCAGCAGCTCGCGGACGGGGGAAGGGGCCAAAAACATTCAGTACTTC,CASSSRTGEGAKNIQYF
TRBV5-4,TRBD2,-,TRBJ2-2,TGTGCCAGCAGCTTCCCCGCGGGGGGAACCACCGGGGAGCTGTTTTTT,CASSFPAGGTTGELFF
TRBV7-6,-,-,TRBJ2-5,TGTGCCAGCAGCTTAGGGATAGAGACCCAGTACTTC,CASSLGIETQYF
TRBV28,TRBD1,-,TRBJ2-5,TGTGCCAGCAGTTCCGGGACAGGGGTAGAGACCCAGTACTTC,CASSSGTGVETQYF
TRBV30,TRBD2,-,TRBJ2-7,TGTGCCTGGGGCCTAGGTCGGGGGGGGGTCTACGAGCAGTACTTC,CAWGLGRGGVYEQYF
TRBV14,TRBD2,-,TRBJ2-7,TGTGCCAGCAGCCAAGTTCGGGGGGGCGAGCAGTACTTC,CASSQVRGGEQYF
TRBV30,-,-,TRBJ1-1,TGTGCCTGGAGTGCAGCCGACAGCACTGAAGCTTTCTTT,CAWSAADSTEAFF
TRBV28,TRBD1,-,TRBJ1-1,TGTGCCAGCAGTCGATCGACAGGGAAGAACACTGAAGCTTTCTTT,CASSRSTGKNTEAFF
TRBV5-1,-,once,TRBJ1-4,TGCGCCAGCAGCTTGGGGGGGAATGATGATGAAAAACTGTTTTTT,CASSLGGNDDEKLFF
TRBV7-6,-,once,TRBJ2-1,TGTGCCAGCACCTTCAATGAGCGGTACAATGAGCAGTTCTTC,CASTFNERYNEQFF
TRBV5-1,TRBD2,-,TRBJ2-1,TGCGCCAGCAGACCCACTAGCGGCCTTAACAATGAGCAGTTCTTC,CASRPTSGLNNEQFF
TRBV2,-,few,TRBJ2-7,TGTGCCAGCAGTGAGTCCAGCTCCTACGAGCAGTACTTC,CASSESSSYEQYF
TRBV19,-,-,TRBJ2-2,TGTGCCAGTAGTCAGGCCGGGGAGCTGTTTTTT,CASSQAGELFF
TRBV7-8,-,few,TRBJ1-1,TGTGCCAGCAGCTTCTGGATGAACACTGAAGCTTTCTTT,CASSFWMNTEAFF
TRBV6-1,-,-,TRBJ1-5,TGTGCCAGCAGTCGGCAGGAGACAAATCAGCCCCAGCATTTT,CASSRQETNQPQHF
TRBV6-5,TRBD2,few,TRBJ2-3,TGTGCCACCCGGACTAGCGGGGCGGATACGCAGTATTTT,CATRTSGADTQYF